A selection of T cell receptor beta chains follows, all from one sample in a study of T cell responses to AZD1222 COVID-19 vaccine. Here immunoSEQ multiplex PCR was the method, and the copy in TCRdb shows in-frame clones only, minus some. Altogether tens of thousands of clones are present, around 86% being singletons, with the ten largest covering more than 20%. The sequenced sample was peripheral blood, obtained on day 0 of AZD1222 vaccination. These TCRs come from an adult in good health. CDR3s include the opening cysteine and the closing phenylalanine or tryptophan. Fields, in order: clone size, V gene, D gene, J gene, CDR3 DNA, CDR3 protein. A D gene is named only where the DNA matches it firmly. Where a row states a size, it is once, few, many or the class of an expanded clone; other rows omit it.

size: .; V: TRBV19; D: .; J: TRBJ2-3; DNA: TGTGCCAGTTCTAAGGAGGAGGGACACACAGATACGCAGTATTTT; CDR3: CASSKEEGHTDTQYF
size: .; V: TRBV2; D: TRBD2; J: TRBJ2-1; DNA: TGTGCCAGCAGTCCCCTCACCCTAGCGGGGGGCCGGAATGAGCAGTTCTTC; CDR3: CASSPLTLAGGRNEQFF
size: medium-sized; V: TRBV5-1; D: TRBD2; J: TRBJ2-3; DNA: TGCGCCAGCAGCTTGTGGGCTAGCGGGGCCACAGATACGCAGTATTTT; CDR3: CASSLWASGATDTQYF
size: .; V: TRBV7-8; D: .; J: TRBJ2-5; DNA: TGTGCCAGCAGCTTAGGGGCGGAACGCGGCGGGACCCAGTACTTC; CDR3: CASSLGAERGGTQYF
size: .; V: TRBV27; D: .; J: TRBJ1-5; DNA: TGTGCCAGCAGTGGGAAGCCAGGGGCTCAGCCCCAGCATTTT; CDR3: CASSGKPGAQPQHF
size: .; V: TRBV5-5; D: .; J: TRBJ2-1; DNA: TGTGCCAGCAGCCGGAAAGGCAATGAGCAGTTCTTC; CDR3: CASSRKGNEQFF
size: .; V: TRBV7-3; D: .; J: TRBJ2-3; DNA: TGTGCCAGCAGCTTAGGTCCAGCTTCTAGCACAGATACGCAGTATTTT; CDR3: CASSLGPASSTDTQYF
size: .; V: TRBV6-1; D: TRBD1; J: TRBJ2-7; DNA: TGTGCCAGCAGTGATGACAGGGCGACCTACGAGCAGTACTTC; CDR3: CASSDDRATYEQYF
size: .; V: TRBV30; D: .; J: TRBJ1-6; DNA: TGTGCCTGGAGTGTAGGGGTGGAGGCTTCACCCCTCCACTTT; CDR3: CAWSVGVEASPLHF
size: .; V: TRBV11-2; D: .; J: TRBJ2-2; DNA: TGTGCCAGCAGCTTAGATCGAGGATCCGGGGAGCTGTTTTTT; CDR3: CASSLDRGSGELFF
size: .; V: TRBV7-2; D: TRBD1; J: TRBJ1-2; DNA: TGTGCCAGCAGCTTAGGTACAGGGGAGGATGGCTACACCTTC; CDR3: CASSLGTGEDGYTF
size: .; V: TRBV12-3/TRBV12-4; D: .; J: TRBJ1-2; DNA: TGTGCCAGCAGTTTTTTTCTGTCTGAGGGCTACACCTTC; CDR3: CASSFFLSEGYTF
size: .; V: TRBV7-2; D: TRBD2; J: TRBJ2-5; DNA: TGTGCCAGCAGCTTCTCTAGCGGGGGGGCTGGGGGAGAGACCCAGTACTTC; CDR3: CASSFSSGGAGGETQYF
size: .; V: TRBV3-1/TRBV3-2; D: TRBD2; J: TRBJ2-3; DNA: TGTGCCAGCAGCCGACGAGCGGGGGACGGGGATACGCAGTATTTT; CDR3: CASSRRAGDGDTQYF
size: .; V: TRBV9; D: TRBD1; J: TRBJ1-3; DNA: TGTGCCAGCAGCGTAGGGTATGGGGGGACAGTTGGAAACACCATATATTTT; CDR3: CASSVGYGGTVGNTIYF
size: .; V: TRBV18; D: TRBD1; J: TRBJ1-5; DNA: TGTGCCAGCTCACCCGACAGGGGCGGTCAGCCCCAGCATTTT; CDR3: CASSPDRGGQPQHF
size: .; V: TRBV7-2; D: .; J: TRBJ2-1; DNA: TGTGCCAGCAGCTCTAGGGGGGGCTCGGAAGTAAATGAGCAGTTCTTC; CDR3: CASSSRGGSEVNEQFF
size: .; V: TRBV19; D: .; J: TRBJ2-7; DNA: TGTGCCAGTAGTAGGGACCAATACGAGCAGTACTTC; CDR3: CASSRDQYEQYF